This entry lists 30 T cell receptor beta chains sequenced from one sample in a study of T cell changes during pregnancy in multiple sclerosis. TCRdb's table, derived via immunoSEQ multiplex PCR, lists solely in-frame clones and lacks some. The data contain around 19,000 clones, about 87% of them singletons. Specimen: CD8+ T cells from peripheral blood mononuclear cells, collected in the third trimester of pregnancy. The receptor source for this set is a female donor in good health, enrolled as a control in a pregnancy study.

This chain links TRBV19 with TRBJ2-1; 8 bases match TRBD2. The length of the CDR3 is 14 residues. V lost 10 bases to trimming and J lost 2 bases; unmatched junction nucleotides: 7. From germline, CDR1 is LNHDA and CDR2 SQIVND (reference sequence). CDR3 in DNA: TGTGCCACCCAGCGGGGGCCTACCTACAATGAGCAGTTCTTC. Translated, it gives CATQRGPTYNEQFF. The full variable domain, in which reference TRBV19 and TRBJ2-1 provide the parts outside the CDR3, is DGGITQSPKYLFRKEGQNVTLSCEQNLNHDAMYWYRQDPGQGLRLIYYSQIVNDFQKGDIAEGYSVSREKKESFPLTVTSAQKNPTAFYLCATQRGPTYNEQFFGPGTRLTVL.

The J gene is TRBJ2-7, the V gene TRBV7-9, with TRBD2 as a possible D gene (6 bases). CDR1 and CDR2 (germline): SEHNR, FQNEAQ (reference sequence). The CDR3 covers 13 residues. Trimming took off 3 bases at V and 4 bases at J, with 10 bases between the two ends. The CDR3 loop reads CASSLAGIYEQYF. For the CDR3, the DNA is TGTGCCAGCAGCTTGGCGGGGATTTACGAGCAGTACTTC.

The chain recombines TRBV7-9 with TRBJ1-5; 10 bases fit TRBD1. Germline CDR1 reads SEHNR; CDR2 reads FQNEAQ (reference sequence). With 6 bases clipped from V and 1 base from J, the junction kept 9 bases outside the gene matches. The length of the CDR3 is 17 residues. In nucleotides, the CDR3 is TGTGCCAGCAGTTCGCGACAGGGGGCTCGGAGCAATCAGCCCCAGCATTTT. Its protein product is CASSSRQGARSNQPQHF.

The chain combines TRBV4-3 with TRBJ2-7, with 9 bases lining up with TRBD1. In germline, CDR1 is LGHNA, CDR2 YSLEER. The V and J ends lost 5 bases and 5 bases, in that order; junction bases with no gene match: 7. The CDR3 sequence is 14 residues long. The CDR3 loop reads CASSSHRGRDEQYF. In DNA form, the CDR3 reads TGCGCCAGCAGCTCCCACAGGGGGCGAGACGAGCAGTACTTC.

The V and J genes are TRBV4-3 and TRBJ2-7; possible D gene TRBD1, 5 bases. Germline CDR1 reads LGHNA; CDR2 reads YSLEER. This CDR3 is built from 16 residues. V lost 0 bases and J lost 0, with 12 bases in between. CDR3 loop: CASSQEVAGNSYEQYF. The CDR3 nucleotides read TGCGCCAGCAGCCAAGAAGTGGCAGGGAACTCCTACGAGCAGTACTTC.

This clone has only one observation. This chain connects TRBV4-1 to TRBJ2-3, with D tentatively TRBD2 (6 bases). Germline CDR1 is MGHRA and CDR2 is YSYEKL. V dropped 4 bases and J dropped 2 bases, with 16 bases sitting between them. The CDR3 has 16 residues. DNA of the CDR3: TGCGCCAGCAGCCCAGTGGAGGGCTATCTCACAGATACGCAGTATTTT. Protein: CASSPVEGYLTDTQYF.

CDR3 in amino acids: CASSFGGGNTEAFF. The CDR3 nucleotides are TGTGCCAGCAGTTTCGGAGGAGGGAACACTGAAGCTTTCTTT. The chain is built from TRBV27 and TRBJ1-1; D not certain. The CDR3 spans 14 residues. Germline V CDR1 and CDR2: MNHEY, SMNVEV (reference sequence). Trimming cost V 3 bases and J 1 base, with 9 bases left between them.

The chain employs TRBV19 and TRBJ2-2, with D possibly being TRBD2 (5 bases). Germline CDR1 is LNHDA and CDR2 is SQIVND (reference sequence). With 6 bases removed from V and 3 bases from J, the gap between germline ends came to 14 bases. CDR3 length: 15 residues. The CDR3 DNA follows: TGTGCCAGTAGCCCCATACAGAGGGACACCGGGGAGCTGTTTTTT. Translating it yields CASSPIQRDTGELFF.

The rearrangement joins TRBV7-9 to TRBJ1-4; TRBD1 matches at 9 bases. CDR1 is SEHNR and CDR2 is FQNEAQ in the germline V gene (reference sequence). The length of the CDR3 is 15 residues. V was pared by 4 bases and J by 8 bases, with 8 bases of the junction left unmatched. CDR3 region: CASSSTGGGREKLFF. Here the CDR3 DNA reads TGTGCCAGCAGCTCTACAGGGGGCGGTCGGGAAAAACTGTTTTTT.

The V and J genes are TRBV5-1 and TRBJ2-2, with 7 nucleotides matching TRBD2. Trimming removed 3 bases from V and 1 base from J; junction bases left unmatched: 6. Germline values: CDR1 SGHRS, CDR2 YFSETQ. There are 16 residues in the CDR3. The chain's CDR3 is CASSWGGNLNTGELFF. The CDR3 region has the DNA TGCGCCAGCAGCTGGGGGGGGAACCTGAACACCGGGGAGCTGTTTTTT.

The V and J genes are TRBV28 and TRBJ2-7; a weak D match, TRBD2 (6 bases). V lost 3 bases and J 4 bases, leaving 22 bases between the germline ends. This CDR3 has 17 amino acids. Germline V gives CDR1 MDHEN, CDR2 SYDVKM. CDR3: CASSFFVSGDPKYEQYF. The DNA for the CDR3 is TGTGCCAGCAGTTTTTTTGTTTCGGGGGACCCCAAGTACGAGCAGTACTTC.

The chain combines TRBV19 with TRBJ2-2; D is perhaps TRBD1 (7 bases). From germline, CDR1 is LNHDA and CDR2 SQIVND (reference sequence). The CDR3 is 13 residues long. V gave up 9 bases and J gave up 3 bases, with 11 bases separating them. The CDR3 sequence is CASDRDYTGELFF. The CDR3 bases are TGTGCCAGCGACAGGGACTACACCGGGGAGCTGTTTTTT.

The CDR3 loop is CASSLNGWGEESTDTQYF. The CDR3 coding sequence is TGTGCCAGCAGCCTCAATGGGTGGGGGGAGGAGAGCACAGATACGCAGTATTTT. This chain links TRBV28 with TRBJ2-3, with D tentatively TRBD2 (6 bases). The germline gives CDR1 MDHEN, CDR2 SYDVKM. The V end lost 6 bases, the J end lost 0 bases, and 22 bases lay between the germline ends. CDR3 length: 18 residues.

This clone occurred a few times. This rearrangement joins TRBV6-6 to TRBJ1-3; TRBD1 matches at 8 bases. Losses at the gene ends were 3 bases for V and 3 bases for J; bases not matched to a gene: 7. Germline CDR1 is MNHNY and CDR2 is SVGAGI (reference sequence). The CDR3 has 16 amino acids. CDR3 nucleotide sequence: TGTGCCAGCAGTTATGATCAGGGGGCGCTTGGAAACACCATATATTTT. Translated: CASSYDQGALGNTIYF.

V is TRBV6-5 and J is TRBJ2-1; perhaps TRBD1 as D (6 bases). Germline V gene lookup returns CDR1 MNHEY and CDR2 SVGAGI. The CDR3 spans 12 residues. V was clipped by 5 bases and J by 7 bases, with 9 bases between them. CDR3 sequence: CASSTTGNEQFF. CDR3 DNA sequence: TGTGCCAGCAGTACTACAGGGAATGAGCAGTTCTTC.

V usage is TRBV27 and J usage is TRBJ1-2; 7 bases agree with TRBD1. The CDR3 runs 16 residues. Germline CDR1 reads MNHEY; CDR2 reads SMNVEV (reference sequence). After removal of 8 bases from V and 1 base from J, the junction contained 13 bases not matched to a gene. The CDR3 coding sequence is TGTGCCAGCCCCCACGGCGGGACAGATATTAACTATGGCTACACCTTC. This sequence encodes CASPHGGTDINYGYTF.

The table lists this clone with a count of one. The sample holds other DNA sequences that translate to the same CDR3. The chain recombines TRBV30 with TRBJ1-4; weak D call: TRBD1 (6 bases). The CDR3 contains 15 residues. The V and J ends lost 2 bases and 4 bases respectively, with 14 bases between them. CDR1 is GTSNPN and CDR2 is SVGIG in the germline V gene (reference sequence). Here the CDR3 reads CAWSSGRTVNEKLFF. As DNA, the CDR3 is TGTGCCTGGAGTAGCGGGAGGACAGTTAATGAAAAACTGTTTTTT. Full variable domain (missing parts from reference TRBV30 and TRBJ1-4): SQTIHQWPATLVQPVGSPLSLECTVEGTSNPNLYWYRQAAGRGLQLLFYSVGIGQISSEVPQNLSASRPQDRQFILSSKKLLLSDSGFYLCAWSSGRTVNEKLFFGSGTQLSVL.

V usage is TRBV10-3 and J usage is TRBJ1-1; the match to TRBD1 covers 7 bases. The CDR3 consists of 15 residues. Germline assignment: CDR1 ENHRY and CDR2 SYGVKD. The J segment lost 1 base and the V segment lost 2 bases, leaving 4 bases of the junction unmatched. The CDR3 region has the DNA TGTGCCATCAGTGAGACAGGGGTTTCGAACACTGAAGCTTTCTTT. Encoded protein: CAISETGVSNTEAFF.

The chain has TRBV9 and TRBJ2-2; 13 bases are shared with TRBD2. CDR1 and CDR2 (germline): SGDLS, YYNGEE. J gave up 5 bases and V 4 bases, and 5 bases lay outside the gene matches. The CDR3 runs to 16 residues. In DNA form, the CDR3 reads TGTGCCAGCAGCAGGAGGACTAGCGGGGGAACCGGGGAGCTGTTTTTT. Translation gives CASSRRTSGGTGELFF.

The gene calls are TRBV27 and TRBJ2-4; D might be TRBD1 (6 bases). Germline CDR1 is MNHEY and CDR2 is SMNVEV (reference sequence). Deletions cut 8 bases from V and 3 bases from J, with 14 bases between. The CDR3 covers 14 residues. As DNA, the CDR3 is TGTGCCAGCGCAATCGGACAGCTCAAAAACATTCAGTACTTC. It encodes CASAIGQLKNIQYF.

This clone was counted once. The chain joins TRBV5-1 to TRBJ1-2; TRBD1 matches 7 bases. This CDR3 is built from 14 residues. Looked up from germline, CDR1 is SGHRS and CDR2 is YFSETQ. The V gene end was trimmed by 2 bases and the J gene end by 8 bases; junction bases not matched to a gene: 9. The CDR3 loop is CASSFYQGERGYTF. The CDR3 DNA sequence: TGCGCCAGCAGCTTTTACCAGGGGGAGCGGGGCTACACCTTC.

The chain employs TRBV10-2 and TRBJ2-7; possible D gene TRBD1, 6 bases. CDR1 is WSHSY, CDR2 SAAADI, per germline. Trimming cost V 2 bases and J 4 bases, with 9 bases left between them. The CDR3 extends over 13 amino acids. CDR3 residues: CASSETDRYEQYF. CDR3 nucleotide sequence: TGCGCCAGCAGTGAGACTGACAGGTACGAGCAGTACTTC.

The chain uses TRBV15 and TRBJ1-5; the D gene is possibly TRBD1 (6 bases). The length of the CDR3 is 14 residues. In germline, CDR1 is LNHNV, CDR2 YYDKDF (reference sequence). V was trimmed by 9 bases and J by 3 bases, leaving 15 bases between them. For the CDR3, the DNA is TGTGCCACAGGGGAGGGGGATGACAATCAGCCCCAGCATTTT. Translated, it gives CATGEGDDNQPQHF.

In its sample, this clone was seen a few times. The CDR3 region is CASSPTSGSLDTQYF. CDR3 nucleotide sequence: TGTGCCAGTAGCCCGACTAGCGGGAGTCTGGATACGCAGTATTTT. The gene calls are TRBV19 and TRBJ2-3; 12 positions match TRBD2. CDR1 and CDR2 from the germline V gene are LNHDA and SQIVND (reference sequence). The J segment lost 6 bases and the V segment lost 6 bases, leaving 7 bases of the junction unmatched. This CDR3 spans 15 amino acids.

The V call is TRBV29-1, the J call TRBJ2-7; the D gene is possibly TRBD2 (7 bases). The V end was cut by 4 bases, the J end by 5 bases, with 15 bases between. Germline V gene data show CDR1 as SQVTM and CDR2 as ANQGSEA. The CDR3 length is 13 residues. CDR3 residues: CSVGGGVLDEQYF. The CDR3 DNA reads as TGCAGCGTTGGGGGGGGCGTCCTGGACGAGCAGTACTTC.

J is TRBJ2-7 and V is TRBV28; TRBD1 agrees at 8 bases. The germline gives CDR1 MDHEN, CDR2 SYDVKM. The CDR3 is 15 amino acids. V trimming: 5 bases; J trimming: 1 base; junction bases outside the gene matches: 7. The CDR3 sequence: CASSPGTGQSYEQYF. CDR3 sequence (DNA): TGTGCCAGCAGTCCGGGGACAGGACAATCCTACGAGCAGTACTTC. Drawing the rest from reference TRBV28 and TRBJ2-7, the complete variable domain is DVKVTQSSRYLVKRTGEKVFLECVQDMDHENMFWYRQDPGLGLRLIYFSYDVKMKEKGDIPEGYSVSREKKERFSLILESASTNQTSMYLCASSPGTGQSYEQYFGPGTRLTVT.

This clone has a single count. The chain employs TRBV4-3 and TRBJ2-7; D possibly corresponds to TRBD2 (5 bases). The length of the CDR3 is 16 residues. The germline CDR1 and CDR2 sequences are LGHNA and YSLEER. V lost 1 base and J 4 bases, leaving 17 bases between the germline ends. Here the CDR3 reads CASSQALETIIYEQYF. Written as DNA, the CDR3 is TGCGCCAGCAGCCAAGCGCTTGAGACTATCATTTACGAGCAGTACTTC.

The chain joins TRBV6-5 to TRBJ1-2; the match to TRBD1 covers 7 bases. Germline CDR1 and CDR2: MNHEY and SVGAGI. Germline trimming cut 0 bases from V and 1 base from J; bases unmatched to any gene: 2. This CDR3 region has 15 residues. The CDR3 DNA reads TGTGCCAGCAGTTACTCGACAGGGATTAACTATGGCTACACCTTC. As protein: CASSYSTGINYGYTF.

This sequence joins TRBV27 and TRBJ2-1; TRBD2 matches 7 bases. This CDR3 is built from 15 residues. Trimming at V came to 6 bases and at J to 0 bases, leaving 5 bases not matched to a gene. The germline gives CDR1 MNHEY, CDR2 SMNVEV (reference sequence). The CDR3 sequence is CASRLLADSYNEQFF. The CDR3 DNA sequence: TGTGCCAGCAGGCTGCTAGCGGACTCCTACAATGAGCAGTTCTTC.

The chain employs TRBV5-4 and TRBJ2-3; 7 bases fit TRBD2. There are 15 residues in the CDR3. Looked up from germline, CDR1 is SGHNT and CDR2 is YYREEE (reference sequence). V was clipped by 4 bases and J by 8 bases; unmatched bases: 13. DNA for the CDR3: TGTGCCAGCAGCAGCGGGACTCCTCAGGGAGGTACGCAGTATTTT. Protein sequence: CASSSGTPQGGTQYF.